This T cell receptor beta chain is from a study of blood T cells in healthy people across ages. Primed by a sample-barcoded 5' primer and a J-beta primer mix, a second PCR proceeded for roughly 6 to 12 cycles. TCRdb passed the 5' RACE reads through MiXCR, listing each CDR3 protein once. In the table there are 1,500,000 or so distinct CDR3 sequences, almost 60% of which are singletons. V shed 6 bases and J 2 bases; nucleotides not matched to a gene: 8. CDR3 length: 16 amino acids. Germline CDR1 is MNHEY and CDR2 is SVGEGT. Study results and caveats: Older age coincided with a roughly linear decline in TCR beta diversity per million T cells.

A remark on this clonotype: The antigen is not known.

The material sequenced was blood. The V gene is TRBV6-2 or TRBV6-3, the J gene TRBJ2-5; 11 bases are shared with TRBD2. This TCR was sampled from a man aged 18-30 years in good health. CDR3 nucleotide sequence: TGTGCCAGCAGCCCAACGGGACTAGCGGTTCAAGAGACCCAGTACTTC. As protein: CASSPTGLAVQETQYF.